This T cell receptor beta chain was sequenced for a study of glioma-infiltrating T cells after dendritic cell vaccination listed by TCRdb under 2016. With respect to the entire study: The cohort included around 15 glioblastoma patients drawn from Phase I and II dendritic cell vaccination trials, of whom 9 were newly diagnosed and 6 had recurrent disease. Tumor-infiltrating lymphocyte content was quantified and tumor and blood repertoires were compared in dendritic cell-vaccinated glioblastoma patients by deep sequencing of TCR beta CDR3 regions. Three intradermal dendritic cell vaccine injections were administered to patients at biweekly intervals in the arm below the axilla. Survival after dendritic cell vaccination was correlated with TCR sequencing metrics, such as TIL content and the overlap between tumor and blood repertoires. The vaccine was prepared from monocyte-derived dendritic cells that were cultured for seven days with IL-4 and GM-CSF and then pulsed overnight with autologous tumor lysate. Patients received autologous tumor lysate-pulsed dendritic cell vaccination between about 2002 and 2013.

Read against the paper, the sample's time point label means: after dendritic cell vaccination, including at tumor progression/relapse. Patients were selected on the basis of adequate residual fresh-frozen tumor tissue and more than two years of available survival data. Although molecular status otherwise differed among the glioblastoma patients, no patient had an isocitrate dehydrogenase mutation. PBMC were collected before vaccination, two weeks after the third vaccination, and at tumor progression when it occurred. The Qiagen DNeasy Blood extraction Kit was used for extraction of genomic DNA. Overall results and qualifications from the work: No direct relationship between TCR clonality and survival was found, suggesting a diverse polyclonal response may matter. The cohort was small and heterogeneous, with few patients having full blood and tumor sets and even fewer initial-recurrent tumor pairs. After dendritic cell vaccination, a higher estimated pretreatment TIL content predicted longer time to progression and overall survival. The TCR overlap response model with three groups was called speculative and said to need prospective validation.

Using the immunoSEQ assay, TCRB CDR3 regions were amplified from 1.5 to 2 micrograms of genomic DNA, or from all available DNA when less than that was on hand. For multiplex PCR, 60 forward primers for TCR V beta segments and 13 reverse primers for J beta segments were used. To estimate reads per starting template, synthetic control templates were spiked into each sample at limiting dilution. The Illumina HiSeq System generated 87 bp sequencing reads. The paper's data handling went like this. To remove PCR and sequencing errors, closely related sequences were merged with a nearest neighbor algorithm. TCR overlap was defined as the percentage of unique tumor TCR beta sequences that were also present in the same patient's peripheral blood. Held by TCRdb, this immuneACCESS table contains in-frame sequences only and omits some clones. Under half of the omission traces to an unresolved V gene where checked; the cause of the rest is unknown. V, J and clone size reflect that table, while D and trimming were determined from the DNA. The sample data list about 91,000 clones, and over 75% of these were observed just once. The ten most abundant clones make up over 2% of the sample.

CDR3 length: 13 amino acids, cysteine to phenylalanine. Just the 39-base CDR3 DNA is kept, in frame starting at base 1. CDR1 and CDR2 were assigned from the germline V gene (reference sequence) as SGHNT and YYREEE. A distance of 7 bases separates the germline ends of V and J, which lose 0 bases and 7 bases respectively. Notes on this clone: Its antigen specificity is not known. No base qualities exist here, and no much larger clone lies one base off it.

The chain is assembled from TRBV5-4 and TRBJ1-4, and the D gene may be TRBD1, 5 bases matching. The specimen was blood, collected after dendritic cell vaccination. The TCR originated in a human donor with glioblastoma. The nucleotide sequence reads TGTGCCAGCAGCTTGGCCGACAGTGAAAAACTGTTTTTT. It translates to CASSLADSEKLFF.